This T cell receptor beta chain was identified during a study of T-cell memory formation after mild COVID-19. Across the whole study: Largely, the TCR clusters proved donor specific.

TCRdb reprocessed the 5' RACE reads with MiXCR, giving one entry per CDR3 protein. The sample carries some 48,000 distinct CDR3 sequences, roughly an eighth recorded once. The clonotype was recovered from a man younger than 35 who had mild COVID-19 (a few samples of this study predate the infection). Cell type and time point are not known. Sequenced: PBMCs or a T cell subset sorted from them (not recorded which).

CDR3 sequence (DNA): TGTGCCAGCAGTATCCCCGAGGTACGGCGAACTGAAGCTTTCTTT. Encoded protein: CASSIPEVRRTEAFF. The gene calls are TRBV6-6 and TRBJ1-1; D is unresolved. CDR3 length: 15 residues. The germline CDR1 and CDR2 sequences are MNHNY and SVGAGI (reference sequence). V lost 5 bases and J lost 5, with 18 bases in between.